This T cell receptor beta chain was captured in a study of blood T cell repertoires in COVID-19. V was cut by 1 base and J by 10 bases, with 20 bases left in between. There are 16 residues in the CDR3. Germline V gene sequence: CDR1 SGHTA, CDR2 FQGTGA. The table lists this clone with a few counts. The repertoire was sequenced with immunoSEQ multiplex PCR; TCRdb's copy has only in-frame clones and lacks some. The sample contains roughly 180,000 clones, 80% to 90% of which appear only once. The receptor was derived from a man aged 40-49 years who had recovered from COVID-19. The specimen sequenced was PBMCs or T cells enriched from blood (not recorded which). This rearrangement joins TRBV7-3 to TRBJ2-1, with a weak D call TRBD2 (6 bases). The CDR3 region has the DNA TGTGCCAGCAGCTTAAATCGAGCGGGCCAGACCTGGGAGCAGTTCTTC. Translating gives CASSLNRAGQTWEQFF.